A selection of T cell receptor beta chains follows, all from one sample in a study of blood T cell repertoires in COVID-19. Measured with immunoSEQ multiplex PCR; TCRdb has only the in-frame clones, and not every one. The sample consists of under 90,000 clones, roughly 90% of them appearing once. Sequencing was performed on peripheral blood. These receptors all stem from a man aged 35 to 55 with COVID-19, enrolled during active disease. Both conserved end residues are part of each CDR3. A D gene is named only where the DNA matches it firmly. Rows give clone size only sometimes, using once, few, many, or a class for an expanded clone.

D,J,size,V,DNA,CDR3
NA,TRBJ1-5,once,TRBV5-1,TGCGCCAGCAGCTTAGGCCAGGAAGGTCAGCCCCAGCATTTT,CASSLGQEGQPQHF
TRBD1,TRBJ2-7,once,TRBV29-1,TGCAGCGTACTTCTCCGGGACAGGGCCTCCTACGAGCAGTACTTC,CSVLLRDRASYEQYF
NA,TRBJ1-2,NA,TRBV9,TGTGCCAGCAGCCCCTTCGGAAGGTTGGGCCTGGCGCATGGCTACACCTTC,CASSPFGRLGLAHGYTF
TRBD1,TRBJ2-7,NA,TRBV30,TGTGCCTGGAGTGTAATTAGGGGGCGGTGGGAGCAGTACTTC,CAWSVIRGRWEQYF
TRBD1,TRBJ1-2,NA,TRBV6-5,TGTGCCAGCACCCCGGGACAGGGGGTGCCGTATGGCTACACCTTC,CASTPGQGVPYGYTF
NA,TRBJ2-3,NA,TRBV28,TGTGCCAGCAGCCGAAGGTCCCGTTTTGGAGGGCAGTATTTT,CASSRRSRFGGQYF
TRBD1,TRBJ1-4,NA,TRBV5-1,TGCGCCAGCAGCTTGGACGGGACAGTTAATGAAAAACTGTTTTTT,CASSLDGTVNEKLFF
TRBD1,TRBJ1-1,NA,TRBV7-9,TGTGCCAGCAGCCCGGGGACAGGATGGAGGGCTGAAGCTTTCTTT,CASSPGTGWRAEAFF
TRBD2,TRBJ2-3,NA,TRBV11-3,TGTGCCAGCAGCTACGGGACTAGCGGCACAGATACGCAGTATTTT,CASSYGTSGTDTQYF
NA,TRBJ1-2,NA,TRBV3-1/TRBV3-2,TGTGCCAGCAGCCCAAACCGGGGCAGGGGAGTAAACGGCTACACCTTC,CASSPNRGRGVNGYTF
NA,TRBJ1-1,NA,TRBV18,TGTGCCAGCTCACCTCAATCAGGGGCGAACATGAACACTGAAGCTTTCTTT,CASSPQSGANMNTEAFF
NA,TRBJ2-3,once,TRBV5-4,TGTGCCAGCAGCTTGGAGTCGGGATCAGATACGCAGTATTTT,CASSLESGSDTQYF
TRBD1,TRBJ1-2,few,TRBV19,TGTGCCAGTAGTATACACAGGGGCCCCTATGGCTACACCTTC,CASSIHRGPYGYTF
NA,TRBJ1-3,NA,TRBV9,TGTGCCAGCAGCGTAGACTGGAGCTCTGGAAACACCATATATTTT,CASSVDWSSGNTIYF
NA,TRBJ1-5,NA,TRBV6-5,TGTGCCAGCAGGGGGCCCCCACGCAATCAGCCCCAGCATTTT,CASRGPPRNQPQHF
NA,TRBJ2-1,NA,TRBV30,TGTGCCTGGAGTGGGGGACTTGACAATGAGCAGTTCTTC,CAWSGGLDNEQFF
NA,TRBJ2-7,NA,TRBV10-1,TGCGCCAGCAGTGAAAGCCAGGGAACATTTATTTTAGAGCAGTACTTC,CASSESQGTFILEQYF
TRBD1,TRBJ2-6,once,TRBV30,TGTGCCGCGACAGGGGGCTCTGGGGCCAACGTCCTGACTTTC,CAATGGSGANVLTF
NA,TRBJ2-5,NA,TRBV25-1,TGTGCCAGCAGTGTTACACAGGGAACGGAGACCCAGTACTTC,CASSVTQGTETQYF
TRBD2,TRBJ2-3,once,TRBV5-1,TGCGCCAGCAGCCCCGCGGGACTAGCGGGAGATACGCAGTATTTT,CASSPAGLAGDTQYF
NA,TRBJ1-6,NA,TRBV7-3,TGTGCCAGCAGCTTAAGGGGTCAGGGTAATTCACCCCTCCACTTT,CASSLRGQGNSPLHF
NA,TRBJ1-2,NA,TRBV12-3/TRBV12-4,TGTGCCAGCAGTTTATGGGAGAATGGCTACACCTTC,CASSLWENGYTF
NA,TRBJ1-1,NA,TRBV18,TGTGCCAGCTCACCTAAGGGGGACAAACACGGAGCTTTCTTT,CASSPKGDKHGAFF
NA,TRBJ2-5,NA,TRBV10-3,TGTGCCATCAGTGAGTTTGGAGAAAGAGAGACCCAGTACTTC,CAISEFGERETQYF
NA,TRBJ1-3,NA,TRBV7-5,TGTGTCAGAAGCCCCACGGGACAAACCCAAGGAAACACCATATATTTT,CVRSPTGQTQGNTIYF
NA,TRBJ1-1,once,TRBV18,TGTGCCAGCTCACCTACGGAGGTTACGTCTGAAGCTTTCTTT,CASSPTEVTSEAFF
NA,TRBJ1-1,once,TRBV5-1,TGCGCCAGCAGCTTGGCTGGAACAGGGATGAACACTGAAGCTTTCTTT,CASSLAGTGMNTEAFF
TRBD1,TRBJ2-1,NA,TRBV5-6,TGTGCCAGCAGCTACAGGGGCTCCTACAATGAGCAGTTCTTC,CASSYRGSYNEQFF
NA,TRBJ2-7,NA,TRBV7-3,TGTGCCAGCAGCTTATCCGGGACTGGTGCCTACGAGCAGTACTTC,CASSLSGTGAYEQYF
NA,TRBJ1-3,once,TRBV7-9,TGTGCCAGCGGGCTGGTGGTTGGAAACACCATATATTTT,CASGLVVGNTIYF
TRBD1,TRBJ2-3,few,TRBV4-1,TGCGCCAGCAGCCAAAGCGGACAGGGCACAGATACGCAGTATTTT,CASSQSGQGTDTQYF
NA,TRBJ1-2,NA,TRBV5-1,TGCGCCAGTAGCATTTCAACTAACTATGGCTACACCTTC,CASSISTNYGYTF
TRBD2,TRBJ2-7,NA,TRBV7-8,TGTGCCAGCAGCTTTTCGCTAGCGGGGGGGTACGAGCAGTACTTC,CASSFSLAGGYEQYF
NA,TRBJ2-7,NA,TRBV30,TGTGCCTGGAGAAACATCGGAGGGGGCTTATACGAGCAGTACTTC,CAWRNIGGGLYEQYF
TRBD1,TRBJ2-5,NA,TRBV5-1,TGCGCCAGCAGCGCTGACAGGGAGGAGACCCAGTACTTC,CASSADREETQYF
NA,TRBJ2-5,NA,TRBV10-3,TGTGCCATCAGTGAATCTACAGGGTTGGGCCAAGAGACCCAGTACTTC,CAISESTGLGQETQYF
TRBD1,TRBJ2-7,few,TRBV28,TGTGCCAGCAGAATGGTACCCTACCGGACAGGTTCTCGAGAGCAGTACTTC,CASRMVPYRTGSREQYF
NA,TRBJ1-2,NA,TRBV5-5,TGTGCCAGCAGCTCCAGACAGGCCTATGGCTACACCTTC,CASSSRQAYGYTF
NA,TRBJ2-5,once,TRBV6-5,TGTGCCAGCAGTTTGACAGATTATCAAGAGACCCAGTACTTC,CASSLTDYQETQYF
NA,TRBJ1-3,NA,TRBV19,TGTGCCAGCAGCTATACAGGGTCCGGAAACACCATATATTTT,CASSYTGSGNTIYF
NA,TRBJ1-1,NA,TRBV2,TGTGCCAGCAGTGAATCCTTACTGACGCTCAGGTTCGCTTTCTTT,CASSESLLTLRFAFF
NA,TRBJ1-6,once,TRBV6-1,TGTGCCAGCAGTGAAGAACGGTACTATAATTCACCCCTCCACTTT,CASSEERYYNSPLHF
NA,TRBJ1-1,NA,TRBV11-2,TGTGCCAGCAGCCGAGTTCCCGGAGGGACTGAAGCTTTCTTT,CASSRVPGGTEAFF